These T cell receptor beta chains were read from a single sample in a study of cytotoxic CD8 clonotypes in ibrutinib-treated CLL. The protocol was immunoSEQ multiplex PCR, while the TCRdb copy is restricted to in-frame clones and leaves out a portion. The table has about 160,000 clones, roughly four fifths seen once. Sequenced material: PBMCs, taken after 12 months of ibrutinib treatment. These receptor sequences come from a human donor with chronic lymphocytic leukemia. Both conserved end residues are part of each CDR3. A D gene is named only where the DNA matches it firmly. Not every row has a clone size; where given, it reads once, few, many or a size class.

d_gene	abundance	j_gene	v_gene	CDR3aa	CDR3nt
.	.	TRBJ1-4	TRBV7-2	CASSSFGRKLFF	TGTGCCAGCAGCTCCTTCGGGCGAAAACTGTTTTTT
.	.	TRBJ1-4	TRBV28	CASKPGSANEKLFF	TGTGCCAGCAAGCCCGGCAGTGCCAATGAAAAACTGTTTTTT
.	.	TRBJ1-2	TRBV6-1	CASSETGYGYTF	TGTGCCAGCAGTGAAACGGGCTATGGCTACACCTTC
.	.	TRBJ2-7	TRBV27	CASSLFQGSEQYF	TGTGCCAGCAGTTTATTTCAGGGGTCCGAGCAGTACTTC
.	.	TRBJ2-7	TRBV5-1	CASTYGGVSYEQYF	TGCGCCAGCACGTACGGGGGCGTATCCTACGAGCAGTACTTC
.	.	TRBJ1-4	TRBV28	CASSPGTGLEEKLFF	TGTGCCAGCAGCCCCGGAACAGGGTTGGAGGAAAAACTGTTTTTT
.	.	TRBJ1-2	TRBV18	CASSPPLTESWDYGYTF	TGTGCCAGCTCACCCCCCCTTACAGAATCTTGGGACTATGGCTACACCTTC
TRBD2	.	TRBJ2-1	TRBV7-6	CASSLEFAVTSVREQFF	TGTGCCAGCAGCTTAGAATTCGCCGTGACTAGCGTTCGTGAGCAGTTCTTC
.	.	TRBJ2-5	TRBV5-1	CASSLGGQETQYF	TGCGCCAGCAGCTTGGGGGGCCAAGAGACCCAGTACTTC
.	.	TRBJ1-1	TRBV7-3	CASSPREAPNTEAFF	TGTGCCAGCAGCCCCCGGGAGGCTCCGAACACTGAAGCTTTCTTT
.	.	TRBJ1-1	TRBV28	CASSLLQNTEAFF	TGTGCCAGCAGTTTATTACAGAACACTGAAGCTTTCTTT
TRBD1	.	TRBJ1-2	TRBV5-1	CASSAQGAGYGYTF	TGCGCCAGCAGCGCTCAGGGGGCAGGGTATGGCTACACCTTC
TRBD1	few	TRBJ1-2	TRBV19	CASSTYRGPNYGYTF	TGTGCCAGTAGTACCTACAGGGGTCCTAACTATGGCTACACCTTC
.	.	TRBJ1-1	TRBV6-5	CASRPTGGQAFF	TGTGCCAGCAGGCCCACCGGCGGACAAGCTTTCTTT
.	once	TRBJ2-3	TRBV6-1	CASSEAQAPGLVGGTDTQYF	TGTGCCAGCAGTGAAGCGCAGGCCCCCGGGTTGGTTGGTGGCACAGATACGCAGTATTTT
.	once	TRBJ2-6	TRBV27	CASSSGQTGANVLTF	TGTGCCAGCAGTTCCGGACAGACTGGGGCCAACGTCCTGACTTTC
TRBD1	.	TRBJ1-6	TRBV27	CASNPDRKSSYNSPLHF	TGTGCCAGCAACCCGGACAGGAAGAGCTCCTATAATTCACCCCTCCACTTT
TRBD2	.	TRBJ2-1	TRBV5-5	CASTLEGGPYNEQFF	TGTGCCAGCACCCTGGAGGGAGGGCCCTACAATGAGCAGTTCTTC
.	medium-sized	TRBJ1-5	TRBV10-2	CASSEPPGNSNQPQHF	TGCGCCAGCAGTGAACCCCCAGGGAATAGCAATCAGCCCCAGCATTTT
.	few	TRBJ2-5	TRBV6-5	CASSYSKARVQETQYF	TGTGCCAGCAGTTACTCGAAAGCGCGGGTACAAGAGACCCAGTACTTC
.	.	TRBJ1-4	TRBV7-2	CASSLEAGREKLFF	TGTGCCAGCAGCTTAGAGGCAGGGCGTGAAAAACTGTTTTTT
TRBD2	once	TRBJ2-1	TRBV4-1	CASSQTSGGFAYNEQFF	TGCGCCAGCAGCCAAACTAGCGGGGGGTTCGCGTACAATGAGCAGTTCTTC
TRBD2	.	TRBJ2-3	TRBV9	CASSVVAGGGTDTQYF	TGTGCCAGCAGCGTCGTAGCGGGAGGAGGCACAGATACGCAGTATTTT
.	.	TRBJ1-3	TRBV28	CASRSEGRGIYF	TGTGCCAGCAGATCAGAGGGACGGGGTATATATTTT
TRBD1	.	TRBJ1-4	TRBV28	CASIQGGDAEKLFF	TGTGCCAGCATCCAGGGGGGCGACGCTGAAAAACTGTTTTTT
.	.	TRBJ1-1	TRBV5-1	CASSLTRVLGAEAFF	TGCGCCAGCAGCTTGACCAGGGTTCTGGGAGCTGAAGCTTTCTTT
TRBD1	.	TRBJ1-5	TRBV28	CASSHPDRESNQPQHF	TGTGCCAGCAGCCATCCTGACAGGGAGAGCAATCAGCCCCAGCATTTT
.	.	TRBJ2-7	TRBV7-2	CASSPEGVYEQYF	TGTGCCAGCAGCCCCGAAGGGGTTTACGAGCAGTACTTC
.	.	TRBJ1-5	TRBV18	CASSQQGMGQPQHF	TGTGCCAGCTCACAGCAGGGTATGGGGCAGCCCCAGCATTTT
.	.	TRBJ2-5	TRBV4-1	CASSQDYREETQYF	TGCGCCAGCAGCCAAGACTACAGGGAAGAGACCCAGTACTTC
.	.	TRBJ2-2	TRBV6-5	CASSYRDAGELFF	TGTGCCAGCAGTTACAGGGATGCCGGGGAGCTGTTTTTT
TRBD1	.	TRBJ1-2	TRBV9	CASSVATWETGQYTF	TGTGCCAGCAGCGTAGCTACATGGGAGACAGGGCAGTACACCTTC